This T cell receptor (beta chain) was captured in a study of OX40 agonist ivuxolimab in advanced cancers. Whole-study findings and limits: In a subset of nonresponders, normalized T-cell clonal expansion was also low. Circulating CD4+ and CD8+ T cells showed clonal expansion by week 6 at 0.1 to 3.0 mg/kg.

This clone was detected only a few times. Its cognate antigen is unknown. Clones were read by immunoSEQ multiplex PCR, and TCRdb kept only the in-frame ones, dropping some. Here the sample spans some 50,000 clones, roughly 93% being singletons. Individuals having autoimmune disease history or systemic immunosuppression were not enrolled. The CDR3 totals 15 residues. CDR1 is MNHEY, CDR2 SMNVEV, per germline (reference sequence). The J segment lost 6 bases and the V segment lost 0 bases, leaving 5 bases of the junction unmatched. Sequencing was performed on CD4+ or CD8+ T cells sorted from blood, taken in a trial of the OX40 agonist ivuxolimab. The chain employs TRBV27 and TRBJ2-7, with TRBD1 matching 10 bases. The source of this sequence is an adult with an advanced solid tumor such as melanoma, head and neck, liver or kidney cancer. In DNA form, the CDR3 reads TGTGCCAGCAGTTTATCACGGACAGGGGGGGGCGAGCAGTACTTC. It translates to CASSLSRTGGGEQYF.